This is a list of T cell receptor beta chains from one sample in a study of T cell responses to AZD1222 COVID-19 vaccine. TCRdb's table, derived via immunoSEQ multiplex PCR, lists solely in-frame clones and lacks some. The data contain fewer than 110,000 clones, 91% of them singletons. This specimen was peripheral blood, taken on day 0 of AZD1222 vaccination. The source is an adult in good health. The CDR3 runs from the conserved cysteine through the conserved F or W. Fields, in order: clone size, D gene, J gene, V gene, CDR3 protein, CDR3 DNA. A D gene is named only where the DNA matches it firmly. Not all rows give a size; the values are once, few, many and, for expanded clones, a class.

.,TRBD2,TRBJ2-1,TRBV18,CASSLPGLAGGLEQFF,TGTGCCAGCTCACTACCGGGACTAGCGGGAGGTCTGGAGCAGTTCTTC
.,TRBD2,TRBJ2-7,TRBV10-3,CAIMTTSGLTYEQYF,TGTGCCATCATGACCACTAGCGGTCTAACCTACGAGCAGTACTTC
.,.,TRBJ2-7,TRBV6-1,CASSDLYEQYF,TGTGCCAGCAGTGACCTCTACGAGCAGTACTTC
.,TRBD1,TRBJ1-4,TRBV10-3,CAIRTGADEKLFF,TGTGCCATCAGGACAGGGGCTGATGAAAAACTGTTTTTT
.,.,TRBJ1-2,TRBV19,CASSPGGPYGYTF,TGTGCCAGTAGCCCGGGTGGGCCCTATGGCTACACCTTC
.,.,TRBJ1-5,TRBV29-1,CSVEGGKATPRNQPQHF,TGCAGCGTTGAGGGAGGGAAAGCAACCCCTCGCAATCAGCCCCAGCATTTT
.,.,TRBJ2-7,TRBV28,CASSWIGGLREQYF,TGTGCCAGCAGTTGGATAGGGGGGCTACGAGAACAGTACTTC
.,.,TRBJ2-7,TRBV6-5,CASRLHQTYEQYF,TGTGCCTCCCGGTTGCACCAAACCTACGAGCAGTACTTC
.,.,TRBJ2-1,TRBV7-3,CASSLTLRGGGLAAEQFF,TGTGCCAGCAGCTTAACGTTAAGGGGTGGGGGCCTCGCCGCTGAGCAGTTCTTC
once,.,TRBJ2-1,TRBV6-5,CASRMDGAYNEQFF,TGTGCCAGCAGAATGGACGGGGCCTACAATGAGCAGTTCTTC
.,.,TRBJ1-4,TRBV7-3,CARAGSNEKLFF,TGTGCCAGGGCTGGGTCGAATGAAAAACTGTTTTTT
.,TRBD1,TRBJ1-4,TRBV23-1,CASSQSEAGGDSNEKLFF,TGCGCCAGCAGTCAATCGGAGGCAGGGGGCGATTCTAATGAAAAACTGTTTTTT
.,.,TRBJ1-1,TRBV30,CAWRGDLPNTEAFF,TGTGCCTGGAGAGGGGACTTACCGAACACTGAAGCTTTCTTT
.,.,TRBJ2-7,TRBV24-1,CATGDSSSYEQYF,TGTGCCACAGGGGACTCTTCCTCCTACGAGCAGTACTTC
.,TRBD1,TRBJ1-5,TRBV5-1,CASSLTTGVNQPQHF,TGCGCCAGCAGCCTTACCACAGGGGTGAATCAGCCCCAGCATTTT
.,.,TRBJ1-2,TRBV5-4,CASSLGGGLYGYTF,TGTGCCAGCAGCTTGGGGGGGGGCCTCTATGGCTACACCTTC
.,.,TRBJ2-7,TRBV7-2,CASSLVGLSPRYF,TGTGCCAGCAGCTTAGTTGGTCTCTCTCCCCGGTACTTC
few,.,TRBJ1-4,TRBV6-5,CASSYWGDNEKLFF,TGTGCCAGCAGTTACTGGGGGGATAATGAAAAACTGTTTTTT
.,.,TRBJ2-5,TRBV11-2,CASSLRETQYF,TGTGCCAGCAGCCTCCGGGAGACCCAGTACTTC
.,TRBD1,TRBJ2-1,TRBV5-8,CASRRPGQGLSELFF,TGTGCCAGCAGGCGACCGGGACAGGGTTTAAGTGAGTTGTTCTTC
.,.,TRBJ1-2,TRBV28,CASSSGILPSSGYTF,TGTGCCAGCAGTTCCGGGATCCTACCCTCCTCTGGCTACACCTTC
.,TRBD1,TRBJ2-7,TRBV6-5,CASRAGTGTYEQYF,TGTGCCAGCAGAGCCGGGACAGGGACCTACGAGCAGTACTTC
.,.,TRBJ2-7,TRBV7-8,CASSPVGGEQYF,TGTGCCAGCAGCCCCGTCGGAGGGGAGCAGTACTTC
.,.,TRBJ2-1,TRBV5-1,CASSGTLKAMTGYEQFF,TGCGCCAGCAGCGGAACGTTAAAGGCTATGACAGGCTATGAGCAGTTCTTC
.,.,TRBJ2-4,TRBV7-2,CASSSRTRDIQYF,TGTGCCAGCAGCTCCAGGACCCGAGACATTCAGTACTTC
.,.,TRBJ2-1,TRBV2,CASCESSYNEQFF,TGTGCCAGCTGCGAGAGCTCCTACAATGAGCAGTTCTTC
few,.,TRBJ1-5,TRBV19,CASSIPHPSNQPQHF,TGTGCCAGTAGTATACCGCACCCTTCCAATCAGCCCCAGCATTTT
.,.,TRBJ2-7,TRBV5-1,CASSPEVAGSSYEQYF,TGCGCCAGCAGCCCGGAAGTGGCGGGCTCAAGCTACGAGCAGTACTTC
.,.,TRBJ1-2,TRBV14,CASSHSPYSNYGYTF,TGTGCCAGCAGCCATAGTCCATATTCTAACTATGGCTACACCTTC
.,.,TRBJ1-6,TRBV28,CASSLGGIAVYSPLHF,TGTGCCAGCAGTTTAGGAGGGATAGCGGTATACTCACCCCTCCACTTT
few,.,TRBJ2-1,TRBV7-9,CASSFRNEQFF,TGTGCCAGCAGCTTTCGGAATGAGCAGTTCTTC
.,TRBD1,TRBJ1-5,TRBV7-8,CASSIRDRGLAGNQPQHF,TGTGCCAGCAGCATCCGGGACAGGGGACTCGCGGGCAATCAGCCCCAGCATTTT
.,TRBD1,TRBJ1-1,TRBV5-1,CASSGGSTGDTEAFF,TGCGCCAGCAGTGGTGGATCCACAGGGGACACTGAAGCTTTCTTT
once,.,TRBJ1-5,TRBV7-2,CASSLVEVNQPQHF,TGTGCCAGCAGCTTAGTAGAGGTTAATCAGCCCCAGCATTTT
.,.,TRBJ1-1,TRBV5-5,CASSFGQYTEAFF,TGTGCCAGCAGCTTCGGACAGTACACTGAAGCTTTCTTT
.,TRBD1,TRBJ1-5,TRBV7-8,CASSSRQGGVQPQHF,TGTGCCAGCAGCTCGAGACAGGGTGGGGTACAGCCCCAGCATTTT
.,.,TRBJ2-5,TRBV28,CASSLRGSARETQYF,TGTGCCAGCAGTTTAAGGGGGAGTGCGAGAGAGACCCAGTACTTC
.,.,TRBJ1-1,TRBV6-5,CASVAGQAFF,TGTGCCAGCGTCGCAGGGCAAGCTTTCTTT
.,.,TRBJ1-2,TRBV7-9,CASSLAGIGYTF,TGTGCCAGCAGCTTAGCGGGGATAGGCTACACCTTC
.,.,TRBJ1-1,TRBV19,CASSTVNLNTEAFF,TGTGCCAGTAGTACGGTTAATTTGAACACTGAAGCTTTCTTT
few,.,TRBJ1-6,TRBV5-4,CASSSGRGRGPLHF,TGTGCCAGCAGCTCCGGCAGGGGTCGAGGACCCCTCCACTTT
.,TRBD1,TRBJ1-2,TRBV18,CASSPGTGNGYTF,TGTGCCAGCTCACCAGGGACAGGGAACGGCTACACCTTC
.,.,TRBJ2-3,TRBV7-2,CASSRDLSTDTQYF,TGTGCCAGCAGCCGGGACTTAAGCACAGATACGCAGTATTTT
.,.,TRBJ1-6,TRBV4-3,CASSQTGRRANSPLHF,TGCGCCAGCAGCCAAACGGGCCGGCGAGCTAATTCACCCCTCCACTTT
.,.,TRBJ1-1,TRBV28,CASSLFRGNTEAFF,TGTGCCAGCAGTTTATTTCGCGGGAATACTGAAGCTTTCTTT
.,.,TRBJ1-5,TRBV6-5,CASRIYSNQPQHF,TGTGCCAGCAGGATTTATAGCAATCAGCCCCAGCATTTT
.,.,TRBJ2-3,TRBV27,CASSSLTPDTQYF,TGTGCCAGCAGTTCTCTAACCCCAGATACGCAGTATTTT
.,.,TRBJ2-7,TRBV29-1,CSVSSFQAYEQYF,TGCAGCGTTTCTTCCTTCCAGGCCTACGAGCAGTACTTC
.,TRBD2,TRBJ2-2,TRBV9,CASSVASGGTGELFF,TGTGCCAGCAGCGTAGCTAGCGGGGGGACCGGGGAGCTGTTTTTT
.,TRBD2,TRBJ2-2,TRBV19,CASSIGAASGSSGELFF,TGTGCCAGTAGTATCGGGGCGGCTAGCGGGAGCTCCGGGGAGCTGTTTTTT
.,.,TRBJ1-5,TRBV19,CASSIQGRVEQPQHF,TGTGCCAGTAGTATTCAGGGGCGGGTGGAGCAGCCCCAGCATTTT
.,TRBD1,TRBJ1-3,TRBV3-1/TRBV3-2,CASSQAGGTGNTIYF,TGTGCCAGCAGCCAGGCAGGGGGCACTGGAAACACCATATATTTT
.,.,TRBJ2-7,TRBV28,CASSEGYEQYF,TGTGCCAGCAGTGAGGGATACGAGCAGTACTTC
.,TRBD1,TRBJ1-2,TRBV30,CAWSVSGGLYGYTF,TGTGCCTGGAGTGTCTCAGGGGGACTCTATGGCTACACCTTC
few,.,TRBJ1-1,TRBV12-3/TRBV12-4,CASSQTVNTEAFF,TGTGCCAGCAGCCAGACAGTGAACACTGAAGCTTTCTTT